This entry features one T cell receptor (beta chain) sequence. The data originate from a study of blood T cell repertoires in COVID-19. The wider study: Some COVID-19 samples were acute and others convalescent; all came from the United States, Italy and Spain. PBMCs, B-cell-depleted T cells, or T cells provided the cDNA or gDNA that made up the material.

The CDR3 has 16 amino acids. Authors' analysis steps: How many nucleated cells were present was estimated from reference gene primer amplification. Produced via immunoSEQ multiplex PCR; TCRdb's table is partial and in-frame only. That table furnishes V, J and clone size, whereas the DNA furnished D and trimming. The sample shows more than 250,000 clones, roughly 85% of them seen only once. The origin of this receptor is a man aged 50 or older with active or convalescent COVID-19. The sequencing sample was made of peripheral blood. V usage is TRBV1 and J usage is TRBJ2-1; the table gives TRBD2 as D, unverified against the DNA. TRBV1 is a listed pseudogene. Here the CDR3 reads CTSSIPRGGAYNEQFF. In DNA form, the CDR3 reads TGCACCAGCAGCATTCCAAGGGGGGGCGCCTACAATGAGCAGTTCTTC.